This paragraph reports one TCR beta chain. The CDR3 is made up of 16 amino acids. V gave up 5 bases and J gave up 0 bases, with 15 bases separating them. In germline, CDR1 is SGHTA, CDR2 FQGNSA. This sample was taken from a study of human T cells and chemical hapten exposure. Study in general: During the roughly 23-week study period, patients had diphenylcyclopropenone applied to the scalp every week.

This sample's time point: pre-sensitization, week 0. Treatment denoted: therapeutic diphenylcyclopropenone sensitization with weekly scalp DPC. TCRdb analysed the RACE reads with MiXCR anew, one entry per CDR3 protein. The sample carries approximately 370,000 distinct CDR3 sequences, around 5.5% recorded once. The receptor comes from a woman aged 18-35 years with alopecia areata. Some clones in this sample may be carry-over from other donors' samples. Sequencing used whole blood, obtained in connection with sensitization to the hapten diphenylcyclopropenone (DPC). The genes are TRBV7-2 and TRBJ2-3, with a tentative D call TRBD1 (6 bases). The CDR3 region has the DNA TGTGCCAGCAGCCGCCGGACAGCAGCTAGCACAGATACGCAGTATTTT. This gives the protein CASSRRTAASTDTQYF.